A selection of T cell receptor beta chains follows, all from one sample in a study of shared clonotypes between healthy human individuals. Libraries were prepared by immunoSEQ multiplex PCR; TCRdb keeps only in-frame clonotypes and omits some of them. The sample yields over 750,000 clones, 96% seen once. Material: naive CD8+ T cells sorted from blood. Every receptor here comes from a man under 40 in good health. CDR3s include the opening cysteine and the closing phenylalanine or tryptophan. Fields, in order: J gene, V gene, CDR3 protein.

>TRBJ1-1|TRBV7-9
CASSPTWQGAFLAEAFF
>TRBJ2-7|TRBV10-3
CAISELAGADEQYF
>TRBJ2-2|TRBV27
CASGRQGARITGELFF
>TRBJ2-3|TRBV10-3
CAISESGSIADTQYF
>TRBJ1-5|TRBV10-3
CAISDSALEPQHF
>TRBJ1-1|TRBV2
CASSEGAGVVNTEAFF
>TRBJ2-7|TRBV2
CASSEATSGSPMNF
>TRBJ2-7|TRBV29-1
CSVRPSGREYEQYF
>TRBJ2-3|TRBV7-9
CASSSPGGRTSGTDTQYF
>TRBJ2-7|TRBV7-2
CASSLGRGGIYEQYF
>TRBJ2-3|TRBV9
CASSPVPDTQYF
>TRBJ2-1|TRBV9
CASSGVMSSYNEQFF
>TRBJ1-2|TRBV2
CASPRREQANYGYTF
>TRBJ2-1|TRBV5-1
CASSSRGTSGDTEQFF
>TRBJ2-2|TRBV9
CASSVESFAGELFF
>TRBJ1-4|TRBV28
CASSPGTGEDWEKLFF
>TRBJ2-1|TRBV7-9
CASSVTSGPGGEQFF
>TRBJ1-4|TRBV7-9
CASSGLGTNVEKLFF
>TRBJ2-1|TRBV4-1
CASSQDRPNNEQFF
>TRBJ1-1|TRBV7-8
CASSLSPGTLGAFF
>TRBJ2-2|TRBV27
CASSWTSGSEGELFF
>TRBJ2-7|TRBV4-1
CASSQGGAGWEQYF
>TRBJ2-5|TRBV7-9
CASSLGGTGGAYQETQYF
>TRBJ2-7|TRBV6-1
CASSEVAGLAYEQYF
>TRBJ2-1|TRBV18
CASSPTPGLSSYNEQFF
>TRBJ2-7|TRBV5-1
CASSLYPSAPSYEQYF
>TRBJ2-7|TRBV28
CASSPGRTTKDEQYF
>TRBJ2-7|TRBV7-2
CASSPRDGAYEQYF
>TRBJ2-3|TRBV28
CASSLRQGSPDTQYF
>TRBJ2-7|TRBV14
CASSPRNGIRVNEQYF